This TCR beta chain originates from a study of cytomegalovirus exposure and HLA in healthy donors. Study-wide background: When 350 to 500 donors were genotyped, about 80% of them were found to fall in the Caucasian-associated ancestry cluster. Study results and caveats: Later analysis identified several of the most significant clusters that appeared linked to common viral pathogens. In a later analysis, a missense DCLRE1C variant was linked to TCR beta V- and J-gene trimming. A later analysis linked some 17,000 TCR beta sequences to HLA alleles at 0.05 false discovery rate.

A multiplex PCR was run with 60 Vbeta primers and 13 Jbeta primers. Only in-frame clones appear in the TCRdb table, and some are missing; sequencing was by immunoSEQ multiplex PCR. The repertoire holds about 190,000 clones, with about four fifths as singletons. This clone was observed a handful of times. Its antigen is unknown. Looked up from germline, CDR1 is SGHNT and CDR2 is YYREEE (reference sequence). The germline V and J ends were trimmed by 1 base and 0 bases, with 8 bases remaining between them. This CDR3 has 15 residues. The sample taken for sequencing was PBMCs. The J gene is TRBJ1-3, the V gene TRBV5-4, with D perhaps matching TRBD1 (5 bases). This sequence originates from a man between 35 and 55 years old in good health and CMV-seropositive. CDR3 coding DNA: TGTGCCAGCAGCTTGAGGCAGGGCTCTGGAAACACCATATATTTT. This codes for CASSLRQGSGNTIYF.